The 17 T cell receptor beta chains below all came from one sample that was sequenced in a study of Tregs in tolerant kidney transplant recipients. Measured with immunoSEQ multiplex PCR; TCRdb has only the in-frame clones, and not every one. This sample carries some 66,000 clones, around 90% of them seen once, and the ten largest clones take around 9.9%. Material: CD8+ T cells from blood, obtained before the transplant. The origin of the receptors is a human donor who received a combined kidney and bone marrow transplant.

The chain uses TRBV28 and TRBJ1-5; no clear D. The V and J ends lost 3 bases and 1 base respectively, with 16 bases between them. The CDR3 sequence is 17 residues long. Germline V gene data show CDR1 as MDHEN and CDR2 as SYDVKM. The CDR3 reads CASSFPPGRVSNQPQHF. CDR3 bases: TGTGCCAGCAGTTTCCCACCCGGGAGGGTCAGCAATCAGCCCCAGCATTTT.

V usage is TRBV2 and J usage is TRBJ1-1, with D perhaps TRBD1 (5 bases). Germline V gene sequence: CDR1 SNHLY, CDR2 FYNNEI. The CDR3 length is 13 residues. The V end was cut by 3 bases, the J end by 4 bases, with 9 bases between. Here the CDR3 reads CASSEGGITEAFF. As DNA, the CDR3 is TGTGCCAGCAGTGAGGGGGGGATCACTGAAGCTTTCTTT.

This sequence joins TRBV10-3 and TRBJ2-1, with TRBD2 as a possible D gene (6 bases). The CDR3 has 15 amino acids. The germline CDR1 and CDR2 sequences are ENHRY and SYGVKD. V was trimmed by 3 bases and J by 2 bases, leaving 11 bases between them. CDR3 DNA: TGTGCCATCAGTGATGGGGCGGGGCCCTACAATGAGCAGTTCTTC. The encoded protein is CAISDGAGPYNEQFF.

CDR3 nucleotides: TGTGCCAGCAGCCTTGGGGACTTTTACAATGAGCAGTTCTTC. It translates to CASSLGDFYNEQFF. The chain links TRBV5-6 to TRBJ2-1; D perhaps matches TRBD2 (6 bases). This CDR3 is built from 14 residues. V was pared by 4 bases and J by 4 bases, with 12 bases between. The germline V gene has CDR1 SGHDT and CDR2 YYEEEE.

The chain is built from TRBV19 and TRBJ2-2, with TRBD1 identical over 11 bases. The germline V gene encodes CDR1 LNHDA and CDR2 SQIVND (reference sequence). The J segment lost 8 bases and the V segment lost 10 bases, leaving 12 bases of the junction unmatched. The CDR3 runs 15 residues. The CDR3 DNA follows: TGTGCCAAAGGCCGGGACAGGGGGGTAGTTGGGGAGCTGTTTTTT. It yields the protein CAKGRDRGVVGELFF.

The chain couples TRBV27 to TRBJ1-2; D is uncertain. Trimming pared 5 bases from V and 4 bases from J, leaving 14 bases between. This CDR3 has 14 residues. The germline V gene encodes CDR1 MNHEY and CDR2 SMNVEV (reference sequence). CDR3 DNA sequence: TGTGCCAGCAGTCCCCACCCCGGACTCTATGGCTACACCTTC. Residues: CASSPHPGLYGYTF.

The gene calls are TRBV7-8 and TRBJ2-1; no clear D gene. Trimming removed 1 base from V and 8 bases from J, with 6 bases in between. Germline V lookup: CDR1 SGHVS, CDR2 FQNEAQ. This CDR3 is built from 12 residues. The DNA for the CDR3 is TGTGCCAGCAGCTTAGTCCTACATGAGCAGTTCTTC. It yields the protein CASSLVLHEQFF.

This clone was counted a single time. The chain couples TRBV7-9 to TRBJ2-3; 10 bases are shared with TRBD2. J was trimmed by 4 bases and V by 5 bases; bases with no gene match: 12. The CDR3 has 17 amino acids. The germline gives CDR1 SEHNR, CDR2 FQNEAQ (reference sequence). CDR3 in amino acids: CASSHPRERGGSDTQYF. The DNA for the CDR3 is TGTGCCAGCAGCCACCCTCGCGAGCGGGGGGGCTCAGATACGCAGTATTTT.

This rearrangement joins TRBV19 to TRBJ2-1; 7 nucleotides match TRBD2. V shed 5 bases, J shed 2 bases, and the junction held 9 bases outside the gene matches. There are 16 residues in the CDR3. Germline V gene data show CDR1 as LNHDA and CDR2 as SQIVND (reference sequence). The CDR3 protein is CASSGELANAYNEQFF. The CDR3 DNA reads as TGTGCCAGTAGTGGGGAACTAGCGAACGCCTACAATGAGCAGTTCTTC.

This chain uses TRBV19 with TRBJ1-5; D may be TRBD1 (6 bases). V was cut by 8 bases and J by 2 bases, with 10 bases left in between. Germline V gene lookup returns CDR1 LNHDA and CDR2 SQIVND (reference sequence). The CDR3 covers 13 residues. In DNA, the CDR3 is TGTGCCAGTCGAGCAGGGGGCAATCAGCCCCAGCATTTT. Encoded protein: CASRAGGNQPQHF.

The chain links TRBV29-1 to TRBJ1-2; perhaps TRBD1 as D (6 bases). The V gene's germline CDR1 is SQVTM and CDR2 ANQGSEA. Trimming removed 1 base at V and 0 bases at J, with 12 bases between. This CDR3 comprises 15 residues. The CDR3 nucleotides read TGCAGCGTTGAAGCGGGGACACGCACTAACTATGGCTACACCTTC. Encoded protein: CSVEAGTRTNYGYTF.

The V and J genes are TRBV7-9 and TRBJ1-5, with a possible D match to TRBD1 (5 bases). V was cut by 1 base and J by 5 bases, with 18 bases left in between. CDR1 is SEHNR and CDR2 is FQNEAQ in the germline V gene (reference sequence). The CDR3 is 17 amino acids. CDR3 amino acids: CASSLGEGAVEDQPQHF. The DNA of the CDR3 is TGTGCCAGCAGCTTAGGGGAAGGGGCGGTCGAGGATCAGCCCCAGCATTTT.

This sequence joins TRBV6-5 and TRBJ2-7; possibly TRBD2 for D (5 bases). This CDR3 is built from 14 residues. The ends were cut back, 7 bases at V and 2 bases at J, with 15 bases in the middle. Per germline, CDR1 MNHEY and CDR2 SVGAGI. The CDR3 is CASTPSPGAYEQYF. The CDR3 DNA sequence: TGTGCCAGCACCCCTAGCCCGGGCGCCTACGAGCAGTACTTC.

The CDR3 nucleotides are TGTGCCAGCAGCTTAGCTCTCCTCGGGGATGAGCAGTTCTTC. Amino acid sequence: CASSLALLGDEQFF. The rearrangement uses TRBV7-9 and TRBJ2-1, with TRBD2 as a possible D gene (5 bases). Between the trimmed V and J ends, which lost 0 bases and 8 bases, there was a span of 11 bases. Germline V CDR1 and CDR2: SEHNR, FQNEAQ (reference sequence). The CDR3 has 14 amino acids.

The gene calls are TRBV2 and TRBJ2-1, with 8 bases fitting TRBD2. The CDR3 loop spans 15 amino acids. Per the germline V gene, CDR1 is SNHLY and CDR2 is FYNNEI. The J segment lost 7 bases and the V segment lost 5 bases, leaving 10 bases of the junction unmatched. CDR3 protein: CASSSPNGRGNEQFF. CDR3 DNA sequence: TGTGCCAGCAGTAGCCCCAACGGGAGGGGGAATGAGCAGTTCTTC.

The chain couples TRBV7-2 to TRBJ1-6, with 7 bases fitting TRBD1. The V gene's germline CDR1 is SGHTA and CDR2 FQGNSA. V trimming: 3 bases; J trimming: 9 bases; junction bases outside the gene matches: 5. CDR3 length equals 14 residues. The CDR3: CASSLGQRGSPLHF. Written as DNA, the CDR3 is TGTGCCAGCAGCTTGGGACAGAGGGGTTCACCCCTCCACTTT.

V and J are TRBV29-1 and TRBJ2-3; possible D gene TRBD2, 7 bases. V was trimmed by 6 bases and J by 2 bases, leaving 12 bases between them. Germline V gene lookup returns CDR1 SQVTM and CDR2 ANQGSEA. The CDR3 runs to 13 residues. Here the CDR3 reads CSVDRGATDTQYF. Written as DNA, the CDR3 is TGCAGCGTCGATCGGGGGGCCACAGATACGCAGTATTTT.